The sequence of this TCR beta chain was determined in a study of lymphopenia after photon versus proton radiotherapy. Study results and caveats: Photon-treated patients lost naive T cells and TCR diversity; proton-treated stayed stable. Post-nadir diversity loss with photons came from oligoclonal expansion, particularly CD8+ Temra cells.

The V and J ends lost 3 bases and 2 bases respectively, with 7 bases between them. This CDR3 has 13 amino acids. Germline-derived CDR1 and CDR2 are SEHNR and FQNEAQ (reference sequence). On this clone itself: Its antigen is still unknown.

The table came from immunoSEQ multiplex PCR; TCRdb's copy has only in-frame clones and leaves some out. The sample includes fewer than 70,000 clones, over 70% seen only once; the top ten take roughly 10%. The starting material was peripheral blood, obtained from a patient treated with proton-based radiotherapy. This TCR was sampled from an elderly man with esophageal cancer. This sequence joins TRBV7-9 and TRBJ2-5, with D unresolved. The CDR3 bases are TGTGCCAGCAGCTTGGATGTACAAGAGACCCAGTACTTC. Amino acid sequence: CASSLDVQETQYF.